This T cell receptor beta chain was identified in a study of CD8+CD57+ T cells in acquired aplastic anemia. Regarding the study as a whole: Patients and controls shared 25 to 35 CD8+ CDR3 sequences, highly expressed in patients.

With regard to this clonotype: Its matching antigen is unknown.

CDR3 and TCR beta VDJ profiling relied on a genomic DNA template. Via MiXCR, TCRdb re-called the reads, giving one row per CDR3 protein. The repertoire includes fewer than 250,000 distinct CDR3 sequences, more than 45% of them detected once, and approximately 7.8% sits in the top ten. Individuals selected for sequencing had exhibited CD8+CD57+ cell expansion on flow cytometry. There are 17 residues in the CDR3. Germline CDR1 and CDR2: WSHSY and SAAADI. Trimming at V came to 0 bases and at J to 7 bases, leaving 8 bases not matched to a gene. The sequencing input was sorted CD4+, CD8+, or CD8+CD57+ T cells (not recorded which) from PBMCs. The TCR sequence derives from a human donor with aplastic anemia. The chain recombines TRBV10-2 with TRBJ1-6, with 8 positions matching TRBD1. CDR3 region: CASSESVRGRENSPLHF. CDR3 nucleotides: TGCGCCAGCAGTGAGTCGGTCAGGGGGCGCGAAAATTCACCCCTCCACTTT.